This T cell receptor (beta chain) was documented in a study of shared T cell receptors in the human thymus. The CDR3 consists of 17 residues. The junction had 6 bases not matched to a gene; V was cut back by 1 base and J by 0 bases. CDR1 is SGHTA and CDR2 is FQGNSA in the germline V gene. This clone was observed a few times. TCRdb's table, derived via immunoSEQ multiplex PCR, lists solely in-frame clones and lacks some. The sample consists of hundreds of thousands of clones, roughly 88% of them appearing once. This sample also appeared in a second study, on human thymus T cells. From that second work: Thymic material originated from resections removed in the course of corrective heart surgery. Among thymic and blood repertoires, usage of V and J genes appeared biased. What related research reported was that thymic repertoires overlapped highly among unrelated individuals.

This receptor was obtained from a boy under two years old with a congenital heart defect. This chain connects TRBV7-2 to TRBJ2-3; 8 bases match TRBD2. Sequenced sample: thymocytes. CDR3 DNA sequence: TGTGCCAGCAGCTTAGGGGTGAAGCGGGGGAGCACAGATACGCAGTATTTT. It translates to CASSLGVKRGSTDTQYF.